The 18 T cell receptor beta chains below come from one sample, sequenced in a study of T cells in pancreatic ductal adenocarcinoma (dated by TCRdb to about 2017). Selected pancreatic ductal adenocarcinoma patients had undergone surgery without neoadjuvant therapy. Libraries were prepared through the immunoSEQ multiplex PCR assay. TCRdb holds this immuneACCESS table with in-frame rearrangements only. Some clones are missing; in checked studies, unresolved V genes explain under half, and the rest has no known cause. The sample contains 25,000 to 35,000 clones, roughly nine tenths of them found a single time. The ten largest clones capture under 2.5% of the sample. The specimen sequenced was PBMCs. The receptors stem from a human donor with pancreatic ductal adenocarcinoma.

V usage is TRBV4-1 and J usage is TRBJ1-3; TRBD1 matches 7 bases. V was clipped by 5 bases and J by 2 bases; unmatched bases: 9. CDR1 is MGHRA, CDR2 YSYEKL, per germline. The CDR3 length is 16 residues. The CDR3 DNA follows: TGCGCCAGCAGCAACCCCGCGCAGGGGGCTGGAAACACCATATATTTT. This translates into CASSNPAQGAGNTIYF.

The chain links TRBV9 to TRBJ2-1, with D perhaps being TRBD1 or TRBD2 (6 bases each). Trimming took 3 bases from V and 0 from J, leaving 22 bases between them. Per germline, CDR1 SGDLS and CDR2 YYNGEE. The CDR3 covers 19 residues. CDR3 protein: CASSAGPGAGPPSYNEQFF. The CDR3 coding sequence is TGTGCCAGCAGCGCGGGACCGGGGGCGGGACCTCCCTCCTACAATGAGCAGTTCTTC.

This clone was detected only once. The genes are TRBV11-2 and TRBJ1-1; the match to TRBD1 covers 7 bases. There are 16 residues in the CDR3. The V segment lost 1 base and the J segment 0 bases; nucleotides outside the gene matches: 5. CDR1 and CDR2 from the germline V gene are SGHAT and FQNNGV. CDR3 bases: TGTGCCAGCAGCTTAGCGACAGGGACCATGAACACTGAAGCTTTCTTT. Residues: CASSLATGTMNTEAFF. Using reference TRBV11-2 and TRBJ1-1 for the parts outside the CDR3, the full variable domain is EAGVAQSPRYKIIEKRQSVAFWCNPISGHATLYWYQQILGQGPKLLIQFQNNGVVDDSQLPKDRFSAERLKGVDSTLKIQPAKLEDSAVYLCASSLATGTMNTEAFFGQGTRLTVV.

Only one count was recorded for this clone. This rearrangement joins TRBV4-1 to TRBJ2-7; D possibly corresponds to TRBD2 (5 bases). Germline V gene data show CDR1 as MGHRA and CDR2 as YSYEKL. V was cut by 1 base and J by 0 bases, with 13 bases left in between. This CDR3 is built from 16 residues. DNA of the CDR3: TGCGCCAGCAGCCAAGTGGCTAGCCAGAGCTCCTACGAGCAGTACTTC. Translation gives CASSQVASQSSYEQYF.

This chain connects TRBV29-1 to TRBJ2-7, with D tentatively TRBD1 or TRBD2 (5 bases each). The germline V gene encodes CDR1 SQVTM and CDR2 ANQGSEA. The V gene lost 7 bases and the J gene lost 3 bases, with 16 bases spanning the gap. CDR3 length: 13 residues. CDR3: CSAGGQGYYEQYF. The CDR3 region has the DNA TGCAGCGCCGGCGGGCAGGGATACTACGAGCAGTACTTC.

V usage is TRBV4-1 and J usage is TRBJ2-1, with 10 bases fitting TRBD2. V lost 1 base to trimming and J lost 6 bases; unmatched junction nucleotides: 6. Germline V gene data show CDR1 as MGHRA and CDR2 as YSYEKL. This CDR3 contains 16 residues. DNA of the CDR3: TGCGCCAGCAGCCAAGCAGGGCTAGCGGGAGTCAATGAGCAGTTCTTC. Translation: CASSQAGLAGVNEQFF.

The chain has TRBV4-3 and TRBJ2-3; 7 bases map to TRBD2. V lost 1 base, J lost 1 base, and 8 bases stayed unmatched. Per the germline V gene, CDR1 is LGHNA and CDR2 is YSLEER. This CDR3 is 17 amino acids long. The DNA of the CDR3 is TGCGCCAGCAGCCAAGGGGGGGGAAGTGTAGGCACAGATACGCAGTATTTT. Its protein is CASSQGGGSVGTDTQYF.

The chain is built from TRBV7-9 and TRBJ1-1, with a weak D call TRBD1 (5 bases). CDR3 length: 12 amino acids. Germline assignment: CDR1 SEHNR and CDR2 FQNEAQ (reference sequence). The V end lost 1 base, the J end lost 7 bases, and 7 bases lay between the germline ends. The CDR3 here is CASSLGGFEAFF. The DNA for the CDR3 is TGTGCCAGCAGCTTAGGGGGGTTTGAAGCTTTCTTT. Filled out from reference TRBV7-9 and TRBJ1-1, the complete variable domain reads DTGVSQNPRHKITKRGQNVTFRCDPISEHNRLYWYRQTLGQGPEFLTYFQNEAQLEKSRLLSDRFSAERPKGSFSTLEIQRTEQGDSAMYLCASSLGGFEAFFGQGTRLTVV.

The rearrangement joins TRBV21-1 to TRBJ2-1; the table names TRBD2, a call not compared with the DNA. TRBV21-1 corresponds to a pseudogene. CDR3 length: 21 residues. The CDR3 region has the DNA TGTGCCAGCAGCAAAGTGAAAAGGACTAGCGGGAGGAGCTATCGGCCCGATGAGCAGTTCTTC. Translated: CASSKVKRTSGRSYRPDEQFF.

This clone was observed once. This chain joins TRBV6-5 and TRBJ1-4; D is perhaps TRBD1 (6 bases). The CDR3 spans 14 residues. Trimming removed 4 bases from V and 8 bases from J, with 14 bases in between. Germline CDR1 and CDR2: MNHEY and SVGAGI. Written as DNA, the CDR3 is TGTGCCAGCAGTTCCTATGGACAGCGGGAAAAACTGTTTTTT. Its protein is CASSSYGQREKLFF.

This clone turned up a few times. This rearrangement joins TRBV19 to TRBJ1-1; 9 nucleotides line up with TRBD1. The germline gives CDR1 LNHDA, CDR2 SQIVND (reference sequence). The V gene end was trimmed by 7 bases and the J gene end by 5 bases; junction bases not matched to a gene: 14. The CDR3 extends over 16 amino acids. The DNA of the CDR3 is TGTGCCAGTATGGCACAGGGGGCGGGGGCAGGGACTGAAGCTTTCTTT. This encodes CASMAQGAGAGTEAFF. Together with reference TRBV19 and TRBJ1-1, the CDR3 gives the full variable domain: DGGITQSPKYLFRKEGQNVTLSCEQNLNHDAMYWYRQDPGQGLRLIYYSQIVNDFQKGDIAEGYSVSREKKESFPLTVTSAQKNPTAFYLCASMAQGAGAGTEAFFGQGTRLTVV.

This chain joins TRBV5-4 and TRBJ1-1, with 8 bases fitting TRBD1. The V gene end was trimmed by 5 bases and the J gene end by 5 bases; junction bases not matched to a gene: 5. The CDR3 is 13 amino acids. Germline V gene data show CDR1 as SGHNT and CDR2 as YYREEE (reference sequence). The CDR3 bases are TGTGCCAGCAGGGACAGGGTTCAGACTGAAGCTTTCTTT. This codes for CASRDRVQTEAFF.

The chain combines TRBV5-1 with TRBJ1-2; maybe TRBD1 (5 bases). The ends were cut back, 0 bases at V and 3 bases at J, with 12 bases in the middle. Germline CDR1 SGHRS, CDR2 YFSETQ. This CDR3 has 15 amino acids. The CDR3 protein is CASSLVSGHDYGYTF. CDR3 DNA: TGCGCCAGCAGCTTGGTCTCAGGGCACGACTATGGCTACACCTTC.

The V and J genes are TRBV11-2 and TRBJ2-3; 8 nucleotides agree with TRBD1. This CDR3 is built from 14 residues. Trimming cost V 8 bases and J 3 bases; bases outside gene matches: 7. Germline V gene data show CDR1 as SGHAT and CDR2 as FQNNGV. The CDR3 sequence is CASGQGFGTDTQYF. The CDR3, as DNA: TGTGCCAGCGGACAGGGTTTTGGGACAGATACGCAGTATTTT.

This clone was detected only once. The V and J genes are TRBV5-1 and TRBJ1-2; 8 nucleotides agree with TRBD1. V dropped 4 bases and J dropped 3; count of bases not matched to a gene: 8. This CDR3 region has 15 residues. CDR1 and CDR2 (germline): SGHRS, YFSETQ. The CDR3 here is CASSPDTGGDYGYTF. DNA of the CDR3: TGCGCCAGCAGCCCGGATACAGGGGGTGACTATGGCTACACCTTC.

The rearrangement joins TRBV7-2 to TRBJ1-1, with TRBD1 matching 8 bases. The CDR3 sequence is 15 residues long. V lost 3 bases to trimming and J lost 4 bases; unmatched junction nucleotides: 7. CDR1 and CDR2 (germline): SGHTA, FQGNSA. DNA of the CDR3: TGTGCCAGCAGCTTGGGGGACAGGAGGGGCACTGAAGCTTTCTTT. Encoded protein: CASSLGDRRGTEAFF.

The genes are TRBV5-1 and TRBJ2-1; D perhaps matches TRBD1 (5 bases). Looked up from germline, CDR1 is SGHRS and CDR2 is YFSETQ. The CDR3 has 14 residues. Trimming took off 0 bases at V and 6 bases at J, with 10 bases between the two ends. This CDR3 reads CASSLGQRGNEQFF. The DNA of the CDR3 is TGCGCCAGCAGCTTGGGACAGCGTGGCAATGAGCAGTTCTTC.

This clone was observed a single time. The V call is TRBV6-5, the J call TRBJ1-2; D unresolved. V was pared by 5 bases and J by 8 bases, with 6 bases between. This CDR3 region has 10 residues. Germline CDR1 is MNHEY and CDR2 is SVGAGI. This CDR3 reads CASSNSGYTF. DNA of the CDR3: TGTGCCAGCAGTAATTCCGGCTACACCTTC.